The 29 T cell receptor beta chains presented below share a single source sample, sequenced in a study of CD8 T cells in Susac syndrome. A quantity of about 0.5 to 1 ug RNA underwent reverse transcription using random hexamers. MiXCR, applied by TCRdb to the immunoSEQ multiplex PCR reads, yields one record per CDR3 protein. The profile shows around 300,000 distinct CDR3 sequences, about 89% of them singletons. Material for sequencing was CD8+ T cells from PBMCs. These receptors originate from a human donor with multiple sclerosis.

This chain links TRBV28 with TRBJ1-5; D is possibly TRBD1 (5 bases). Trimming stripped 3 bases from V and 5 bases from J, with 14 bases between. From germline, CDR1 is MDHEN and CDR2 SYDVKM. This CDR3 has 15 residues. The CDR3: CASSFRVAAYQPQHF. The CDR3 DNA reads TGTGCCAGCAGTTTCAGGGTGGCGGCCTATCAGCCCCAGCATTTT.

The V call is TRBV27, the J call TRBJ2-2, with 8 bases lining up with TRBD1. Looked up from germline, CDR1 is MNHEY and CDR2 is SMNVEV (reference sequence). V trimming: 2 bases; J trimming: 6 bases; junction bases outside the gene matches: 5. The CDR3 totals 15 residues. CDR3 nucleotide sequence: TGTGCCAGCAGTTTAACCACAGGGGGATCCGGGGAGCTGTTTTTT. Translating gives CASSLTTGGSGELFF.

The chain joins TRBV9 to TRBJ2-2; D is unresolved. From germline, CDR1 is SGDLS and CDR2 YYNGEE. The length of the CDR3 is 13 residues. The V gene lost 1 base and the J gene lost 1 base, with 2 bases spanning the gap. CDR3 coding DNA: TGTGCCAGCAGCGTAAGGAACACCGGGGAGCTGTTTTTT. Translation gives CASSVRNTGELFF.

The V call is TRBV27, the J call TRBJ2-6; D not resolved. The CDR3 is 15 residues long. CDR1 and CDR2 (germline): MNHEY, SMNVEV (reference sequence). V shed 6 bases and J shed 3 bases, with 12 bases lying between them. The CDR3 DNA follows: TGTGCCAGCAGCCAGTCCCTGGGTGGGGCCAACGTCCTGACTTTC. It specifies CASSQSLGGANVLTF.

The chain has TRBV30 and TRBJ2-1; 11 bases align to TRBD1. V dropped 6 bases and J dropped 7; count of bases not matched to a gene: 8. Germline values: CDR1 GTSNPN, CDR2 SVGIG (reference sequence). This CDR3 is 14 amino acids long. The CDR3 sequence is CACTGQGARNEQFF. In DNA, the CDR3 is TGTGCCTGTACCGGACAGGGGGCGCGGAATGAGCAGTTCTTC.

This clonotype was recorded only once. This chain connects TRBV29-1 to TRBJ2-1; 12 positions match TRBD1. Germline V gene sequence: CDR1 SQVTM, CDR2 ANQGSEA. With 7 bases clipped from V and 7 bases from J, the junction kept 8 bases outside the gene matches. This CDR3 spans 14 amino acids. Written as DNA, the CDR3 is TGCAGCGCCCGGGGACAGGGGGCCAGAAATGAGCAGTTCTTC. Translating it yields CSARGQGARNEQFF.

This sequence joins TRBV27 and TRBJ2-1; possibly TRBD1 for D (5 bases). Per the germline V gene, CDR1 is MNHEY and CDR2 is SMNVEV (reference sequence). The CDR3 has 13 residues. V lost 3 bases to trimming and J lost 6 bases, with 9 bases between them. The CDR3 DNA reads as TGTGCCAGCAGTTTTGTAGGGGTCAATGAGCAGTTCTTC. Its translation is CASSFVGVNEQFF.

This clonotype was seen once. The chain employs TRBV25-1 and TRBJ2-1; 10 bases fit TRBD2. J gave up 5 bases and V 6 bases, and 10 bases lay outside the gene matches. This CDR3 has 16 residues. Germline V gene data show CDR1 as MGHDK and CDR2 as SYGVNS. CDR3 DNA sequence: TGTGCCAGCAGGGAGAAAGCGGGGGGGCCAGACAATGAGCAGTTCTTC. The encoded protein is CASREKAGGPDNEQFF.

This clonotype was detected only a few times. CDR3 region: CSAAGTVGFGAFF. The CDR3 DNA is TGCAGTGCCGCCGGGACAGTGGGGTTCGGGGCTTTCTTT. The rearrangement uses TRBV20-1 and TRBJ1-1, with TRBD1 identical over 7 bases. Germline trimming cut 6 bases from V and 11 bases from J; bases unmatched to any gene: 15. This CDR3 is built from 13 residues. CDR1 is DFQATT and CDR2 is SNEGSKA in the germline V gene (reference sequence).

V usage is TRBV9 and J usage is TRBJ2-1; 10 bases map to TRBD2. Germline CDR1 and CDR2: SGDLS and YYNGEE. The length of the CDR3 is 16 residues. J gave up 4 bases and V 2 bases, and 6 bases lay outside the gene matches. CDR3 loop: CASSVSGGAIYNEQFF. CDR3 DNA sequence: TGTGCCAGCAGCGTGAGCGGGGGGGCGATATACAATGAGCAGTTCTTC.

This chain connects TRBV30 to TRBJ1-3; the D is unclear. Looked up from germline, CDR1 is GTSNPN and CDR2 is SVGIG (reference sequence). This CDR3 is built from 11 residues. Trimming took 5 bases from V and 8 from J, leaving 10 bases between them. CDR3 in DNA: TGTGCCTGGGGCCCGGCGGACACCATATATTTT. Its protein product is CAWGPADTIYF. Supplemented by reference TRBV30 and TRBJ1-3, the full variable domain reads SQTIHQWPATLVQPVGSPLSLECTVEGTSNPNLYWYRQAAGRGLQLLFYSVGIGQISSEVPQNLSASRPQDRQFILSSKKLLLSDSGFYLCAWGPADTIYFGEGSWLTVV.

This clonotype has a single count. V usage is TRBV28 and J usage is TRBJ2-7; maybe TRBD2 (7 bases). Trimming removed 3 bases at V and 6 bases at J, with 27 bases between. Germline CDR1 MDHEN, CDR2 SYDVKM. CDR3 length: 18 amino acids. CDR3 sequence (DNA): TGTGCCAGCAGTTTTATTGAAGGGGGGAGGGGTCTTCGCCCCGAGCAGTACTTC. Amino acids: CASSFIEGGRGLRPEQYF.

The chain combines TRBV7-6 with TRBJ2-7; TRBD1 is a possible D gene (6 bases). The length of the CDR3 is 18 residues. CDR1 and CDR2 from the germline V gene are SGHVS and FNYEAQ. The V end lost 5 bases, the J end lost 4 bases, and 27 bases lay between the germline ends. CDR3 sequence reads: CASSLRPDSALMGYEQYF. The CDR3 nucleotides read TGTGCCAGCAGCCTACGTCCGGACAGCGCACTAATGGGATACGAGCAGTACTTC.

The chain combines TRBV9 with TRBJ2-7; tentatively, D is TRBD1 (5 bases). Trimming pared 3 bases from V and 6 bases from J, leaving 13 bases between. Germline CDR1 is SGDLS and CDR2 is YYNGEE. The CDR3 covers 13 residues. Here the CDR3 DNA reads TGTGCCAGCAGCGAGGGGAACTCCATCGAGCAGTACTTC. Its protein is CASSEGNSIEQYF.

The chain has TRBV20-1 and TRBJ2-6; 14 bases fit TRBD2. With V trimmed by 6 bases and J by 2 bases, 3 bases remained unmatched. Looked up from germline, CDR1 is DFQATT and CDR2 is SNEGSKA (reference sequence). The CDR3 sequence is 16 residues long. The CDR3 nucleotides read TGCAGTGCGAGACTAGCGGGAGGGCCTGGGGCCAACGTCCTGACTTTC. Translation gives CSARLAGGPGANVLTF.

This clonotype was detected once. The chain is built from TRBV6-6 and TRBJ2-7; D is ambiguous. V shed 6 bases and J shed 3 bases, with 9 bases lying between them. Germline CDR1 and CDR2: MNHNY and SVGAGI (reference sequence). This CDR3 comprises 12 residues. In nucleotides, the CDR3 is TGTGCCAGCAGATGGACGGGCTACGAGCAGTACTTC. Translating gives CASRWTGYEQYF.

This chain uses TRBV6-2 or TRBV6-3 with TRBJ1-1; 10 nucleotides match TRBD1. CDR1 MNHEY and CDR2 SVGEGT come from the germline V gene. Trimming removed 6 bases from V and 3 bases from J; junction bases left unmatched: 4. The CDR3 sequence is 14 residues long. The CDR3 DNA reads as TGTGCCAGCAGGACCGGGACAGGGGACACTGAAGCTTTCTTT. Translated: CASRTGTGDTEAFF.

This sequence joins TRBV9 and TRBJ2-7; D is perhaps TRBD2 (6 bases). The CDR3 consists of 14 residues. The germline V gene encodes CDR1 SGDLS and CDR2 YYNGEE. Trimming took off 4 bases at V and 0 bases at J, with 11 bases between the two ends. The CDR3 reads CASSSGPSSYEQYF. The CDR3 DNA follows: TGTGCCAGCAGCAGCGGGCCGAGCTCCTACGAGCAGTACTTC.

This chain uses TRBV27 with TRBJ2-3; 8 nucleotides align to TRBD1. This CDR3 is 18 amino acids long. The junction had 12 bases not matched to a gene; V was cut back by 3 bases and J by 1 base. Germline V gene data show CDR1 as MNHEY and CDR2 as SMNVEV (reference sequence). Here the CDR3 reads CASSFGTQGALGTDTQYF. As DNA, the CDR3 is TGTGCCAGCAGTTTTGGAACGCAGGGGGCGCTGGGCACAGATACGCAGTATTTT.

In this sample, this clonotype turned up once. CDR3 loop: CASSFSGSTGELFF. Here the CDR3 DNA reads TGTGCCAGCAGTTTTAGCGGGAGTACCGGGGAGCTGTTTTTT. The rearrangement joins TRBV27 to TRBJ2-2; 9 bases map to TRBD2. The CDR3 runs 14 residues. In germline, CDR1 is MNHEY, CDR2 SMNVEV (reference sequence). V lost 3 bases to trimming and J lost 5 bases; unmatched junction nucleotides: 1.

The chain is built from TRBV6-2 or TRBV6-3 and TRBJ2-1; D is undetermined. Germline values: CDR1 MNHEY, CDR2 SVGEGT. V gave up 8 bases and J gave up 4 bases, with 9 bases separating them. CDR3 length: 12 amino acids. The CDR3 here is CASCTEYNEQFF. The CDR3 nucleotides are TGTGCCAGCTGTACGGAATACAATGAGCAGTTCTTC.

The chain uses TRBV6-6 and TRBJ2-2; TRBD1 agrees at 7 bases. Germline V gene data show CDR1 as MNHNY and CDR2 as SVGAGI (reference sequence). This CDR3 comprises 15 residues. Trimming removed 7 bases from V and 5 bases from J; junction bases left unmatched: 10. The CDR3 DNA is TGTGCCAGCAACCCCGACAGGGTGGCGACCGGGGAGCTGTTTTTT. Its protein product is CASNPDRVATGELFF.

This chain uses TRBV2 with TRBJ2-1; 9 bases are a match to TRBD1. J was trimmed by 8 bases and V by 7 bases; bases with no gene match: 9. The CDR3 totals 14 residues. CDR1 and CDR2 (germline): SNHLY, FYNNEI. CDR3 protein: CASTTGTGIHEQFF. The CDR3, as DNA: TGTGCCAGCACCACCGGGACAGGGATACATGAGCAGTTCTTC.

The J gene is TRBJ1-1, the V gene TRBV9; 7 positions agree with TRBD1. This CDR3 region has 13 residues. The germline V gene has CDR1 SGDLS and CDR2 YYNGEE. Trimming removed 5 bases from V and 8 bases from J; junction bases left unmatched: 9. CDR3 residues: CASSRWGQPEAFF. The CDR3 nucleotides read TGTGCCAGCAGTCGGTGGGGACAGCCAGAAGCTTTCTTT.

CDR3 nucleotides: TGTGCCGGGACCGGGACGTTCACCTCTGGGGCCAACGTCCTGACTTTC. It translates to CAGTGTFTSGANVLTF. V usage is TRBV2 and J usage is TRBJ2-6, with D perhaps being TRBD1 or TRBD2 (5 bases each). This CDR3 has 16 residues. V was cut by 11 bases and J by 0 bases, with 17 bases left in between. CDR1 and CDR2 (germline): SNHLY, FYNNEI.

The rearrangement joins TRBV6-1 to TRBJ1-1; TRBD1 might be the D (6 bases). Germline CDR1 MNHNS, CDR2 SASEGT. Deletions cut 8 bases from V and 6 bases from J, with 13 bases between. The CDR3 runs 12 residues. CDR3 protein: CASQRGAPEAFF. Here the CDR3 DNA reads TGTGCCAGCCAGAGGGGGGCCCCTGAAGCTTTCTTT.

The chain recombines TRBV7-9 with TRBJ2-1; D is uncertain. Trimming removed 6 bases at V and 4 bases at J, with 19 bases between. This CDR3 is 16 amino acids long. Germline CDR1 SEHNR, CDR2 FQNEAQ (reference sequence). CDR3 in amino acids: CASSSSELPQYNEQFF. In DNA form, the CDR3 reads TGTGCCAGCAGTTCGAGCGAGTTGCCCCAGTACAATGAGCAGTTCTTC.

The genes are TRBV6-1 and TRBJ2-1; tentatively, D is TRBD2 (5 bases). Trimming left V 5 bases short and J 8 bases short, with 10 bases between. The CDR3 spans 12 residues. Per the germline V gene, CDR1 is MNHNS and CDR2 is SASEGT. The CDR3 sequence is CASSWSGDEQFF. DNA of the CDR3: TGTGCCAGCAGTTGGAGCGGCGATGAGCAGTTCTTC.

V and J are TRBV28 and TRBJ2-1; tentative D call: TRBD2 (6 bases). The ends were cut back, 4 bases at V and 4 bases at J, with 11 bases in the middle. CDR3 size: 14 residues. Per the germline V gene, CDR1 is MDHEN and CDR2 is SYDVKM. CDR3 protein: CASSWRGRYNEQFF. DNA of the CDR3: TGTGCCAGCAGTTGGCGGGGCCGGTACAATGAGCAGTTCTTC.